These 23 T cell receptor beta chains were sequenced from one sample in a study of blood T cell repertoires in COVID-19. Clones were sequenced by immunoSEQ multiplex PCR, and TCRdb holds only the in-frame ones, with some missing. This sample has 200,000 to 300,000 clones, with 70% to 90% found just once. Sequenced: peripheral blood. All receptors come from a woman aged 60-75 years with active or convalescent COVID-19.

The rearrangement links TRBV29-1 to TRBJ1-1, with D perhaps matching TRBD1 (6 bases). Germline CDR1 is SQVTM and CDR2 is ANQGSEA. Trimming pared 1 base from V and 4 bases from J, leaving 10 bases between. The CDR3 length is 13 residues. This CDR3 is CSVEGVQGTEAFF. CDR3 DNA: TGCAGCGTTGAAGGAGTACAGGGCACTGAAGCTTTCTTT. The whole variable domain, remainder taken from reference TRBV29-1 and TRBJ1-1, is SAVISQKPSRDICQRGTSLTIQCQVDSQVTMMFWYRQQPGQSLTLIATANQGSEATYESGFVIDKFPISRPNLTFSTLTVSNMSPEDSSIYLCSVEGVQGTEAFFGQGTRLTVV.

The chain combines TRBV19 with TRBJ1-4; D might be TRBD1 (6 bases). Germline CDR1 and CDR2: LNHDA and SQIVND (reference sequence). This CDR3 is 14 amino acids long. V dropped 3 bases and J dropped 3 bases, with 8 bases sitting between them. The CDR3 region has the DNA TGTGCCAGTAGTATGACAGGTTCTAATGAAAAACTGTTTTTT. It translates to CASSMTGSNEKLFF.

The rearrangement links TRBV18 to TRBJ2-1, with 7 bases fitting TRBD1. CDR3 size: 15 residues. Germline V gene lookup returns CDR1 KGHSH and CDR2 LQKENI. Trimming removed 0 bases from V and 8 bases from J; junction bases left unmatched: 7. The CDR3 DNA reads TGTGCCAGCTCACCACCTTTGACAGGGTTGGATGAGCAGTTCTTC. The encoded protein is CASSPPLTGLDEQFF.

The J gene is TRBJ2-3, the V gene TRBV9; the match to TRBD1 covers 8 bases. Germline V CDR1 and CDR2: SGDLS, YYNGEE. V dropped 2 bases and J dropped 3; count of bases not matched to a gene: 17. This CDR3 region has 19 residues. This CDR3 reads CASSVSPLRQGTLTDTQYF. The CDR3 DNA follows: TGTGCCAGCAGCGTCTCTCCCCTTCGACAGGGGACATTGACAGATACGCAGTATTTT.

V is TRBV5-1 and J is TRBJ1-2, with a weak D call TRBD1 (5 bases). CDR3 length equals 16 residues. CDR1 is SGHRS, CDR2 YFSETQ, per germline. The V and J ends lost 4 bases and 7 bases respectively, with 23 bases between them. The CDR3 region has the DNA TGCGCCAGCAGCCCAGGGCCGGCCCCCTTAAGGGCTGGCTACACCTTC. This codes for CASSPGPAPLRAGYTF.

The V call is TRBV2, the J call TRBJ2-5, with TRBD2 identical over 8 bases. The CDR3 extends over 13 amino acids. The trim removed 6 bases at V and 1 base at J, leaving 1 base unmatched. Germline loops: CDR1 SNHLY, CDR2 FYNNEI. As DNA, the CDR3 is TGTGCCAGCAGCGGACTAGCCCAAGAGACCCAGTACTTC. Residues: CASSGLAQETQYF. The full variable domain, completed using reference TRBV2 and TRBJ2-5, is EPEVTQTPSHQVTQMGQEVILRCVPISNHLYFYWYRQILGQKVEFLVSFYNNEISEKSEIFDDQFSVERPDGSNFTLKIRSTKLEDSAMYFCASSGLAQETQYFGPGTRLLVL.

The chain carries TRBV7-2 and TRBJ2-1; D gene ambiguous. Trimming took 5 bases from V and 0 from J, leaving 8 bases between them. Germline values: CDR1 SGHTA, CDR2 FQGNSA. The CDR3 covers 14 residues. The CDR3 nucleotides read TGTGCCAGCAGCATGTTCAGCTCCTACAATGAGCAGTTCTTC. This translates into CASSMFSSYNEQFF.

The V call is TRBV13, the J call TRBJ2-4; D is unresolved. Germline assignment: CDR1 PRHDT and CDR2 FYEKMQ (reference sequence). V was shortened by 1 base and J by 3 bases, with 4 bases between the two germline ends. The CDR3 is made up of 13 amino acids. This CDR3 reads CASSLADKNIQYF. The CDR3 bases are TGTGCCAGCAGCTTAGCAGACAAAAACATTCAGTACTTC.

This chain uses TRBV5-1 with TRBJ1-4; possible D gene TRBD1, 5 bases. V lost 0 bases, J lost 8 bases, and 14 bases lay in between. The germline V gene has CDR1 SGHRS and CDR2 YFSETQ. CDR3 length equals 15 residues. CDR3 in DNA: TGCGCCAGCAGCTTGGCCTGGCAGGGAAGAGAAAAACTGTTTTTT. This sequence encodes CASSLAWQGREKLFF.

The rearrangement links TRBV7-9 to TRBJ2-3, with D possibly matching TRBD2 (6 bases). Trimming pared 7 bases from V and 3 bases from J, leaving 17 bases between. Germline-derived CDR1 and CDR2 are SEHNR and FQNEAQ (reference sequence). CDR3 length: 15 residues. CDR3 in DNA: TGTGCCAGCACTTCCCCGGGAGCAGTGACAGATACGCAGTATTTT. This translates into CASTSPGAVTDTQYF.

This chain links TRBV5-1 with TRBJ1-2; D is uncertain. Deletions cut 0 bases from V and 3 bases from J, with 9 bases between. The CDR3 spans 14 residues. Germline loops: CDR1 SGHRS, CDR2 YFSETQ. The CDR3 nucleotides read TGCGCCAGCAGCTTGGTATCCGGGGACTATGGCTACACCTTC. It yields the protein CASSLVSGDYGYTF.

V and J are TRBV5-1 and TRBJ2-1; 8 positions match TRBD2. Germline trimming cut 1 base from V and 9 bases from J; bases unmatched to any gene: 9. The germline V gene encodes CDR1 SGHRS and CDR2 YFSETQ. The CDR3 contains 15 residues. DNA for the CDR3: TGCGCCAGCAGCTTGAGTCGAGCGGGAGTAATTGAGCAGTTCTTC. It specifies CASSLSRAGVIEQFF. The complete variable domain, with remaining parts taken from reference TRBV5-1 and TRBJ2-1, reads KAGVTQTPRYLIKTRGQQVTLSCSPISGHRSVSWYQQTPGQGLQFLFEYFSETQRNKGNFPGRFSGRQFSNSRSEMNVSTLELGDSALYLCASSLSRAGVIEQFFGPGTRLTVL.

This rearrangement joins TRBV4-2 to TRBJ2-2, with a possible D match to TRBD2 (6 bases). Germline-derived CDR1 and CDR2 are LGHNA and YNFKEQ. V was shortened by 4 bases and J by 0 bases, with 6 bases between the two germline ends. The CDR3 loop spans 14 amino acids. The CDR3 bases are TGTGCCAGCAGCCGGGACTCGAACACCGGGGAGCTGTTTTTT. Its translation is CASSRDSNTGELFF.

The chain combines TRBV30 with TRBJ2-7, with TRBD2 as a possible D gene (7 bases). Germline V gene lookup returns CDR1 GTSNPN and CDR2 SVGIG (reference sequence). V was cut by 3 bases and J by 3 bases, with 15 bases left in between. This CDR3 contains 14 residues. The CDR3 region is CAWSRGGLGYEQYF. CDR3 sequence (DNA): TGTGCCTGGAGCCGCGGGGGCTTGGGCTACGAGCAGTACTTC.

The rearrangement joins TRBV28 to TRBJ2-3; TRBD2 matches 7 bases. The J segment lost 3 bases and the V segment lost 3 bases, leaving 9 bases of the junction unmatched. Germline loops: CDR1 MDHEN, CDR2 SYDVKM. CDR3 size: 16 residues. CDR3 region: CASSFLGGDATDTQYF. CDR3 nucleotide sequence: TGTGCCAGCAGTTTCCTGGGGGGGGACGCAACAGATACGCAGTATTTT.

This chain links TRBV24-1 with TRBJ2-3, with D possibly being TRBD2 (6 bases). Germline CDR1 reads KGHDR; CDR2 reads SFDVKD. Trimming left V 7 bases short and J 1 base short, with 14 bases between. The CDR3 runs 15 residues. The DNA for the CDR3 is TGTGCCACCAGCTCCTTAGCGGTTGGCACAGATACGCAGTATTTT. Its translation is CATSSLAVGTDTQYF.

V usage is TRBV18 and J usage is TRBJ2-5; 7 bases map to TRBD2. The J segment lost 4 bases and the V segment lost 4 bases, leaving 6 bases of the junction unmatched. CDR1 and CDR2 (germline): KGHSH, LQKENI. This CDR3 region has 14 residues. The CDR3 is CASSLSGLVETQYF. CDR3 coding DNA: TGTGCCAGCTCACTTAGCGGACTAGTAGAGACCCAGTACTTC. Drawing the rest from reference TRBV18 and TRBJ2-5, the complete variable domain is NAGVMQNPRHLVRRRGQEARLRCSPMKGHSHVYWYRQLPEEGLKFMVYLQKENIIDESGMPKERFSAEFPKEGPSILRIQQVVRGDSAAYFCASSLSGLVETQYFGPGTRLLVL.

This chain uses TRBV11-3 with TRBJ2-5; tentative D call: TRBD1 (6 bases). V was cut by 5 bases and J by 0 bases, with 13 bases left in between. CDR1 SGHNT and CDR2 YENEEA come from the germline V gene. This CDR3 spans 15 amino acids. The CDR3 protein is CASSRTDPYQETQYF. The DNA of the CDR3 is TGTGCCAGCAGCCGGACAGACCCCTACCAAGAGACCCAGTACTTC. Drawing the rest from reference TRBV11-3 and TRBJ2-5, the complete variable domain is EAGVVQSPRYKIIEKKQPVAFWCNPISGHNTLYWYLQNLGQGPELLIRYENEEAVDDSQLPKDRFSAERLKGVDSTLKIQPAELGDSAVYLCASSRTDPYQETQYFGPGTRLLVL.

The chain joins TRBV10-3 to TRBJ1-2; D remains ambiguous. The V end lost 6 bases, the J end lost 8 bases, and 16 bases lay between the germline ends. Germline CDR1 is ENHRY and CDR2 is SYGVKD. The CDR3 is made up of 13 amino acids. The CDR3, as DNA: TGTGCCATCAGCCAAAGAGAGGCAGAGGGCTACACCTTC. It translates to CAISQREAEGYTF.

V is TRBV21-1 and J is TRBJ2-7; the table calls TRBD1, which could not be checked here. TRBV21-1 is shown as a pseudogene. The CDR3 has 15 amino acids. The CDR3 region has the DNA TGTGCCAGCCGAGACAGGGGGCGCGTGTCCTACGAGCAGTACGTC. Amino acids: CASRDRGRVSYEQYV.

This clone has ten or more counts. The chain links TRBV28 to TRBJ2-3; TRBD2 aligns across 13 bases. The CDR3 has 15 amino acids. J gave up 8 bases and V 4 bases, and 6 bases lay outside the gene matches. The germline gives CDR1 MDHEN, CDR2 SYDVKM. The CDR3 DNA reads TGTGCCAGCAGTTCACTAGCGGGGGGGAGAGGTACGCAGTATTTT. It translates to CASSSLAGGRGTQYF.

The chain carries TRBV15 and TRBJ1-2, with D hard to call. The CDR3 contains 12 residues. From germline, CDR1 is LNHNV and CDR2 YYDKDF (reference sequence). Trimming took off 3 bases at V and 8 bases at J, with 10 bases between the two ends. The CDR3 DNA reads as TGTGCCACCAGCAGGCGGACGGGAGGCTACACCTTC. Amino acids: CATSRRTGGYTF.

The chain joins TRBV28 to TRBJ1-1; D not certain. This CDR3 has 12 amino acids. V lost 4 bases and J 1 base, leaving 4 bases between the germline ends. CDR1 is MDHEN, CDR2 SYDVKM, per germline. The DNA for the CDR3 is TGTGCCAGCAGTTCAGGGAACACTGAAGCTTTCTTT. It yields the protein CASSSGNTEAFF.